This section outlines one T cell receptor beta chain sequence together with its context. The antigen is undetermined. Per the germline V gene, CDR1 is MNHEY and CDR2 is SVGAGI. V was clipped by 2 bases and J by 4 bases, with 18 bases between them. The CDR3 is 16 amino acids. These data come from a study of neoadjuvant anti-PD-1 for oral cavity cancer. Whole-study results and caveats: With a few patients per group, TCR findings need larger cohorts. Higher pretreatment blood Treg/Th17 ratios correlated with higher pretreatment blood and lower post-treatment tumor TCRbeta clonality. Post-treatment tumors with larger preexisting clones showed more shrinkage.

Clones were sequenced by immunoSEQ multiplex PCR, and TCRdb holds only the in-frame ones, with some missing. The sample gives tens of thousands of clones, approximately 40% of which show up once; about a sixth is in the top ten. Time point of the sample: after neoadjuvant nivolumab, at surgical resection. The rearrangement links TRBV6-5 to TRBJ2-7; D assignment may be TRBD1 or TRBD2 (9 bases each). This receptor was taken from a person between 40 and 80 years old with oral cavity squamous cell carcinoma. Material: tumor tissue, obtained after nivolumab (anti-PD-1) treatment. The DNA for the CDR3 is TGTGCCAGCAGTTACAGCGGGGGGACAGGGAGATACGAGCAGTACTTC. Amino acid sequence: CASSYSGGTGRYEQYF.